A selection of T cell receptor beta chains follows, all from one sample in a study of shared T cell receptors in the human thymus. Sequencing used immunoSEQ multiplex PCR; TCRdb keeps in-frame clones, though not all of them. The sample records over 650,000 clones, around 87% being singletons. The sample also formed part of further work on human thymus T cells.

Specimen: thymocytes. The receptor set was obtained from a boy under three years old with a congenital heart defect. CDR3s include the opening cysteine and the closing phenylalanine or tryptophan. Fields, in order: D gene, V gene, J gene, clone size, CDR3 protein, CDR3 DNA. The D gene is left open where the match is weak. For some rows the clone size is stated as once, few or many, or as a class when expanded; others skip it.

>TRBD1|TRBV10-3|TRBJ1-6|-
CAISESDRGSVSPLHF
TGTGCCATCAGTGAGTCCGACAGGGGGTCGGTTTCACCCCTCCACTTT
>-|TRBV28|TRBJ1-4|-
CASSSSEGGGNEKLFF
TGTGCCAGCAGTTCCAGCGAGGGAGGGGGAAATGAAAAACTGTTTTTT
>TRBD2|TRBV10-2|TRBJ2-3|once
CASSRAGVTDTQYF
TGCGCCAGCAGCCGGGCGGGGGTCACAGATACGCAGTATTTT
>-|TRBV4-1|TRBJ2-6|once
CASSHRGPDPSGANVLTF
TGCGCCAGCAGCCATAGGGGTCCCGACCCCTCTGGGGCCAACGTCCTGACTTTC
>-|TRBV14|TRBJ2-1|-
CASSHGRGYEQFF
TGTGCCAGCAGCCATGGTAGAGGCTATGAGCAGTTCTTC
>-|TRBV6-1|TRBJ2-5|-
CAIEGQLGETQYF
TGTGCCATCGAAGGACAGCTCGGGGAGACCCAGTACTTC
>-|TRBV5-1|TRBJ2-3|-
CASSWGGLQVPDTQYF
TGCGCCAGCAGCTGGGGGGGCCTACAGGTACCAGATACGCAGTATTTT
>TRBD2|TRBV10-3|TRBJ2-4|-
CAIPGLARSQNIQYF
TGTGCCATCCCGGGACTAGCGCGGAGTCAAAACATTCAGTACTTC
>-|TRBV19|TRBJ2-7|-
CASSSAGCSSYEQYF
TGTGCCAGTAGTTCAGCGGGTTGCAGCTCCTACGAGCAGTACTTC
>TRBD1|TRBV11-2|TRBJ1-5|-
CASSFGQGGQPQHF
TGTGCCAGCAGCTTCGGACAGGGGGGTCAGCCCCAGCATTTT
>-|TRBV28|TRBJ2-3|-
CASSVPSTDTQYF
TGTGCCAGCAGTGTCCCGTCCACAGATACGCAGTATTTT
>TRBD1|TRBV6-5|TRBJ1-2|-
CASTARRGRQGYTF
TGTGCCAGCACCGCCCGGAGGGGGCGGCAGGGCTACACCTTC
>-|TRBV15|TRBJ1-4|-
CATSRDWGHPATNEKLFF
TGTGCCACCAGCAGAGATTGGGGACACCCAGCAACTAATGAAAAACTGTTTTTT
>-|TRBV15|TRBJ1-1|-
CATSLPGAHTEAFF
TGTGCCACCAGCCTACCAGGGGCCCACACTGAAGCTTTCTTT
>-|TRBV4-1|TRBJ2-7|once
CASSQAPGSSYEQYF
TGCGCCAGCAGCCAAGCCCCTGGGAGCTCCTACGAGCAGTACTTC
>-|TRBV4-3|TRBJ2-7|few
CASSQDSNTKSYEQYF
TGCGCCAGCAGCCAAGATTCGAACACGAAATCCTACGAGCAGTACTTC
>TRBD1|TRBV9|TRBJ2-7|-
CASSAQVSAGDRGGEQYF
TGTGCCAGCAGCGCCCAAGTATCCGCAGGGGACAGAGGGGGCGAGCAGTACTTC
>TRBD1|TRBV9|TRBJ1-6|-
CASSGDRRGQGRNSPLHF
TGTGCCAGCAGCGGCGATCGAAGGGGACAGGGAAGGAATTCACCCCTCCACTTT
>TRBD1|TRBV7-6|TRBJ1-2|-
CASRARGEKGDGYTF
TGTGCCAGCAGAGCCAGGGGGGAAAAAGGGGATGGCTACACCTTC
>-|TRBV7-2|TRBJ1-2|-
CASSPLIDYGYTF
TGTGCCAGCAGCCCTCTAATTGACTATGGCTACACCTTC
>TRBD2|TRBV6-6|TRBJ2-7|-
CASRSGRGYEQYF
TGTGCCAGCCGGAGCGGGAGAGGATACGAGCAGTACTTC
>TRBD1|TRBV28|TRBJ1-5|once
CASSHDNRGYNQPQHF
TGTGCCAGCAGCCATGATAACAGGGGGTATAATCAGCCCCAGCATTTT
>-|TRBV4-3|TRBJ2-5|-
CASSQEVSGQETQYF
TGCGCCAGCAGCCAAGAAGTGTCAGGACAAGAGACCCAGTACTTC
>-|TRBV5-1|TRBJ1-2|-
CASSSFTGNYGYPF
TGCGCCAGCAGCTCTTTCACCGGTAACTATGGCTACCCCTTC
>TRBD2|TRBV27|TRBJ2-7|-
CASSPLAGAYEQYF
TGTGCCAGCAGTCCGCTAGCGGGAGCCTACGAGCAGTACTTC
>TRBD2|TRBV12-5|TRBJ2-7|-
CATAPPGLAGLGTYEQYF
TGTGCTACGGCCCCCCCGGGACTAGCGGGCCTGGGGACCTACGAGCAGTACTTC
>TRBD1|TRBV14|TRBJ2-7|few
CASSFRDRGLEQYF
TGTGCCAGCAGCTTCCGGGACAGGGGGCTCGAGCAGTACTTC
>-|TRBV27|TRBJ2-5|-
CASSRTSIQETQYF
TGTGCCAGCAGTCGCACCTCTATCCAAGAGACCCAGTACTTC
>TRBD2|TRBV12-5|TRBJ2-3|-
CASGLGTSGDTDTQYF
TGTGCTAGTGGTTTGGGCACTAGCGGGGACACAGATACGCAGTATTTT
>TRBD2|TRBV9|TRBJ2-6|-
CASSVALAGGEESGANVLTF
TGTGCCAGCAGCGTAGCCCTAGCGGGGGGGGAAGAATCTGGGGCCAACGTCCTGACTTTC
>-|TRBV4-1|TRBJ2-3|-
CASSQDRSSPDTQYF
TGCGCCAGCAGCCAAGATAGGAGCTCCCCAGATACGCAGTATTTT
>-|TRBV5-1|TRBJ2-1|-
CASSLAPGWGNEQFF
TGCGCCAGCAGCTTGGCGCCAGGGTGGGGCAATGAGCAGTTCTTC
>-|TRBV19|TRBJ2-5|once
CASSTWPNQETQYF
TGTGCCAGTAGTACCTGGCCCAACCAAGAGACCCAGTACTTC
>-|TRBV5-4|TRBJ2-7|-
CASSLGQGRAGWHYEQYF
TGTGCCAGCAGCTTGGGACAGGGGAGAGCGGGATGGCACTACGAGCAGTACTTC
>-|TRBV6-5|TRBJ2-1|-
CASGTVNEQFF
TGTGCCAGCGGAACAGTCAATGAGCAGTTCTTC
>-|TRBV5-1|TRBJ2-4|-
CASRSVKNIQYF
TGCGCCAGCAGAAGCGTGAAAAACATTCAGTACTTC
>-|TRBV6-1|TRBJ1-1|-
CASTTGIGTEAFF
TGTGCCAGTACTACCGGGATCGGCACTGAAGCTTTCTTT
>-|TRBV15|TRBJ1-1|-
CATSRWGGNTEAFF
TGTGCCACCAGCAGGTGGGGAGGGAACACTGAAGCTTTCTTT
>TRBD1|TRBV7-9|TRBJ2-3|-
CASSLEGDRGLIADTQYF
TGTGCCAGCAGCTTAGAGGGGGACAGGGGGCTAATAGCAGATACGCAGTATTTT
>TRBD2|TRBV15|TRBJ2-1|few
CATSRDTGTSGGVYNEQFF
TGTGCCACCAGCAGAGACACCGGGACTAGCGGGGGGGTATACAATGAGCAGTTCTTC
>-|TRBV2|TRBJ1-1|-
CASGGGFGTEAFF
TGTGCCAGCGGCGGAGGGTTTGGCACTGAAGCTTTCTTT
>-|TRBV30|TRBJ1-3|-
CAWEVSAVSGNTIYF
TGTGCCTGGGAGGTTTCGGCGGTGAGTGGAAACACCATATATTTT
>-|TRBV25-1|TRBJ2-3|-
CASMSGGTDTQYF
TGTGCCAGCATGAGCGGAGGGACAGATACGCAGTATTTT
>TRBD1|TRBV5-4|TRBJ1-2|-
CASSPRDRDYGYTF
TGTGCCAGCAGCCCCCGGGACAGGGACTATGGCTACACCTTC
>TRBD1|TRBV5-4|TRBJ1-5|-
CASSSRTGGDQPQHF
TGTGCCAGCAGCTCTAGGACAGGCGGCGATCAGCCCCAGCATTTT
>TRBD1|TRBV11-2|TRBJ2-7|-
CASSLETGAYEQYF
TGTGCCAGCAGCTTAGAGACAGGGGCCTACGAGCAGTACTTC
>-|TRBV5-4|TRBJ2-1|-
CASSLGLDHEQFF
TGTGCCAGCAGCTTGGGACTAGACCATGAGCAGTTCTTC
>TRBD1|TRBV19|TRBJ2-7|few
CASGDRESSEQYF
TGTGCCAGTGGCGACAGGGAGTCTTCCGAGCAGTACTTC
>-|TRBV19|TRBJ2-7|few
CASSMKGEGSYEQYF
TGTGCCAGTAGTATGAAGGGAGAGGGATCCTACGAGCAGTACTTC
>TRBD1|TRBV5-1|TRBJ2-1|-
CASSFISLRDRGNEQFF
TGCGCCAGCAGCTTTATTAGCCTCCGGGACAGGGGTAATGAGCAGTTCTTC
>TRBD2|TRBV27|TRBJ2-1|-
CASGSLAATYNEQFF
TGTGCCAGCGGCTCGCTAGCGGCAACCTACAATGAGCAGTTCTTC
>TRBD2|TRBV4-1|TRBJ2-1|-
CASSQDIFGVLAGAVNEQFF
TGCGCCAGCAGCCAAGATATTTTCGGGGTACTAGCGGGAGCAGTAAATGAGCAGTTCTTC
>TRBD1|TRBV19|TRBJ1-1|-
CASSWDRTSEAFF
TGTGCCAGTAGTTGGGACAGGACCTCTGAAGCTTTCTTT